This entry lists 19 T cell receptor beta chains sequenced from one sample in a study of blood T cell repertoires in COVID-19 (TCRdb year 2020). The library was produced with the immunoSEQ multiplex PCR assay. The source is immuneACCESS, and TCRdb retained only in-frame sequences with V and J called. Part of the clones is not carried over; for the studies checked, unresolved V genes explain less than half of this, and the remainder is unexplained. For this sample there are around 360,000 clones; roughly 90% appear just once. The top ten clonotypes cover around 3% of the sample. Input material: PBMCs or T cells enriched from blood (not recorded which). The receptor set was obtained from a woman aged 25 to 39 who had recovered from COVID-19.

Concerning this clone itself: The sample carries other DNA sequences with the same CDR3. The chain links TRBV5-1 to TRBJ2-3, with a weak D call TRBD1 (5 bases). CDR1 and CDR2 (germline): SGHRS, YFSETQ. Trimming took 0 bases from V and 3 from J, leaving 14 bases between them. The CDR3 is made up of 16 amino acids. CDR3 loop: CASSLGVAGSTDTQYF. DNA for the CDR3: TGCGCCAGCAGCTTGGGGGTGGCAGGGTCAACAGATACGCAGTATTTT.

The V and J genes are TRBV27 and TRBJ2-7; TRBD2 is a possible D gene (6 bases). CDR3 length: 15 amino acids. Between the trimmed V and J ends, which lost 4 bases and 3 bases, there was a span of 16 bases. CDR1 MNHEY and CDR2 SMNVEV come from the germline V gene (reference sequence). The CDR3 DNA reads TGTGCCAGCAGTTCCGTACCTAGCGTAAACTACGAGCAGTACTTC. Protein sequence: CASSSVPSVNYEQYF.

The rearrangement links TRBV3-1 (or the pseudogene TRBV3-2) to TRBJ1-1; TRBD1 matches at 9 bases. The CDR3 contains 14 residues. Germline V gene lookup returns CDR1 LGHDT and CDR2 YNNKEL (reference sequence). The trim removed 4 bases at V and 4 bases at J, leaving 4 bases unmatched. CDR3 nucleotide sequence: TGTGCCAGCAGCCTTGGACAGGGGTCCACTGAAGCTTTCTTT. Protein: CASSLGQGSTEAFF.

This chain uses TRBV28 with TRBJ1-2, with TRBD1 matching 8 bases. J was trimmed by 2 bases and V by 7 bases; bases with no gene match: 9. This CDR3 spans 15 amino acids. CDR1 is MDHEN and CDR2 is SYDVKM in the germline V gene. The CDR3 DNA is TGTGCCAGCAAAACTTCAGGGGGCAGGAACTATGGCTACACCTTC. Its translation: CASKTSGGRNYGYTF.

The gene calls are TRBV30 and TRBJ2-5; 8 bases line up with TRBD1. The CDR3 length is 11 residues. Germline values: CDR1 GTSNPN, CDR2 SVGIG (reference sequence). V was clipped by 3 bases and J by 8 bases; unmatched bases: 2. The CDR3 nucleotides read TGTGCCTGGAGGACAGGGGCCACCCAGTACTTC. Translated: CAWRTGATQYF.

The chain recombines TRBV24-1 with TRBJ2-5; possibly TRBD1 for D (6 bases). Germline V gene sequence: CDR1 KGHDR, CDR2 SFDVKD. V was shortened by 3 bases and J by 3 bases, with 10 bases between the two germline ends. The CDR3 length is 14 residues. CDR3 sequence: CATSDGNREETQYF. CDR3 coding DNA: TGTGCCACCAGTGATGGAAACAGGGAAGAGACCCAGTACTTC.

The rearrangement uses TRBV11-2 and TRBJ2-7, with D possibly matching TRBD2 (5 bases). From germline, CDR1 is SGHAT and CDR2 FQNNGV. Trimming took off 1 base at V and 0 bases at J, with 13 bases between the two ends. The CDR3 consists of 16 residues. The CDR3 protein is CASSLAVPGSSYEQYF. For the CDR3, the DNA is TGTGCCAGCAGCTTAGCAGTGCCGGGAAGCTCCTACGAGCAGTACTTC.

The chain has TRBV6-1 and TRBJ2-2, with D perhaps matching TRBD2 (6 bases). Per the germline V gene, CDR1 is MNHNS and CDR2 is SASEGT. Trimming shortened V by 2 bases and J by 0 bases, and 10 bases separated the two germline ends. This CDR3 is built from 16 residues. The CDR3 DNA is TGTGCCAGCAGTGAACAGGTAGCGGCGAACACCGGGGAGCTGTTTTTT. As protein: CASSEQVAANTGELFF.

The chain combines TRBV28 with TRBJ1-2; D unresolved. The CDR3 has 12 residues. Trimming took 6 bases from V and 0 from J, leaving 5 bases between them. Germline V CDR1 and CDR2: MDHEN, SYDVKM. CDR3 DNA: TGTGCCAGCAGCCGAGCTAACTATGGCTACACCTTC. Amino acids: CASSRANYGYTF.

The chain combines TRBV19 with TRBJ1-1; tentative D call: TRBD1 (5 bases). V lost 5 bases, J lost 2 bases, and 15 bases lay in between. Germline loops: CDR1 LNHDA, CDR2 SQIVND (reference sequence). The CDR3 sequence is 15 residues long. Here the CDR3 reads CASSPAGTANTEAFF. CDR3 nucleotides: TGTGCCAGTAGTCCGGCGGGGACGGCAAACACTGAAGCTTTCTTT.

This clone appeared once. V gene TRBV7-6 combines with J gene TRBJ2-7; maybe TRBD2 (6 bases). The CDR3 length is 16 residues. The V end lost 1 base, the J end lost 1 base, and 14 bases lay between the germline ends. Germline V lookup: CDR1 SGHVS, CDR2 FNYEAQ. The CDR3 DNA reads TGTGCCAGCAGCTTAGTGGCCAGGGAGGCGTCCTACGAGCAGTACTTC. It codes for CASSLVAREASYEQYF.

The V gene is TRBV12-5, the J gene TRBJ2-1, with D possibly TRBD2 on 6 matching bases. The CDR3 length is 15 residues. Germline values: CDR1 LGHNT, CDR2 FRNRAP. Trimming took off 6 bases at V and 1 base at J, with 13 bases between the two ends. The CDR3 protein is CASGEDGGSYNEQFF. The DNA for the CDR3 is TGTGCTAGTGGGGAGGATGGGGGGTCCTACAATGAGCAGTTCTTC.

V and J are TRBV5-1 and TRBJ2-2; D gene unclear. The germline V and J ends were trimmed by 0 bases and 6 bases, with 9 bases remaining between them. This CDR3 contains 14 residues. CDR1 is SGHRS, CDR2 YFSETQ, per germline. Here the CDR3 reads CASSLAGLPGELFF. The CDR3 bases are TGCGCCAGCAGCTTGGCGGGTTTGCCCGGGGAGCTGTTTTTT.

This clone was seen a single time. The V gene is TRBV6-5, the J gene TRBJ2-3, with D possibly TRBD1 on 6 matching bases. The CDR3 sequence is 15 residues long. V dropped 6 bases and J dropped 13 bases, with 26 bases sitting between them. Germline CDR1 MNHEY, CDR2 SVGAGI. The CDR3: CASRGQPFTSDGEYF. CDR3 coding DNA: TGTGCCAGCAGAGGACAGCCCTTCACTTCTGATGGGGAGTATTTT.

V is TRBV28 and J is TRBJ1-1; a weak D match, TRBD1 (6 bases). The germline gives CDR1 MDHEN, CDR2 SYDVKM. The V and J ends lost 2 bases and 1 base respectively, with 11 bases between them. This CDR3 has 15 amino acids. The CDR3 loop reads CASSLPGHQNTEAFF. The CDR3 nucleotides are TGTGCCAGCAGTTTACCGGGACACCAGAACACTGAAGCTTTCTTT.

This clone came up many times. V usage is TRBV19 and J usage is TRBJ1-5; D possibly corresponds to TRBD1 (5 bases). This CDR3 contains 12 residues. Germline V lookup: CDR1 LNHDA, CDR2 SQIVND (reference sequence). Trimming pared 5 bases from V and 9 bases from J, leaving 11 bases between. CDR3 amino acids: CASSRREGPQHF. In nucleotides, the CDR3 is TGTGCCAGTAGTCGCAGGGAGGGGCCCCAGCATTTT.

The J gene is TRBJ2-6, the V gene TRBV18, with 10 bases aligning to TRBD2. The CDR3 length is 18 residues. Germline assignment: CDR1 KGHSH and CDR2 LQKENI. Trimming took 1 base from V and 3 from J; bases not matched to a gene: 6. CDR3 nucleotides: TGTGCCAGCTCACCACAGGATCTAGCGGGGGTTGGGGCCAACGTCCTGACTTTC. Its protein product is CASSPQDLAGVGANVLTF.

This chain links TRBV2 with TRBJ2-2; possible D gene TRBD2, 6 bases. Germline loops: CDR1 SNHLY, CDR2 FYNNEI. Trimming cost V 4 bases and J 5 bases, with 14 bases left between them. The CDR3 has 15 residues. The CDR3 nucleotides are TGTGCCAGCAGTGGCCTTCTGGGGGGAACCGGGGAGCTGTTTTTT. Its protein product is CASSGLLGGTGELFF.

The chain uses TRBV7-9 and TRBJ1-4; TRBD1 aligns across 9 bases. The V and J ends lost 2 bases and 8 bases, in that order; junction bases with no gene match: 6. This CDR3 contains 15 residues. CDR1 and CDR2 from the germline V gene are SEHNR and FQNEAQ (reference sequence). The DNA of the CDR3 is TGTGCCAGCAGCTTAAGGGGACAGGGCAGGGAAAAACTGTTTTTT. Protein product: CASSLRGQGREKLFF.